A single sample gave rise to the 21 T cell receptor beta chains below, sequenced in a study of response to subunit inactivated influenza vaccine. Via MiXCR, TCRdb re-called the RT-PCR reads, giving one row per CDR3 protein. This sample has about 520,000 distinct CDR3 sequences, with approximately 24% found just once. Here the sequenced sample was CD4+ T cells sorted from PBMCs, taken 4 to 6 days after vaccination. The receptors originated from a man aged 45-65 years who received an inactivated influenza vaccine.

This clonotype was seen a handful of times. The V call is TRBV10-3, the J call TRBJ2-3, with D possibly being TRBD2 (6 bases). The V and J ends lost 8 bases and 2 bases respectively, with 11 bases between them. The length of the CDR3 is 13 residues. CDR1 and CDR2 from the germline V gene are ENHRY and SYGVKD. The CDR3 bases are TGTGCCATCTCTCGGGGACTCACAGATACGCAGTATTTT. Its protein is CAISRGLTDTQYF.

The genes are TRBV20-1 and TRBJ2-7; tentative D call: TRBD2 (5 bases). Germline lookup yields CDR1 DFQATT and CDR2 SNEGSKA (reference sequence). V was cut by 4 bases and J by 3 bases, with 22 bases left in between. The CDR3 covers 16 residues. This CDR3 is CSATGGRAGRSYEQYF. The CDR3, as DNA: TGCAGTGCTACTGGTGGGCGGGCGGGCCGGAGCTACGAGCAGTACTTC.

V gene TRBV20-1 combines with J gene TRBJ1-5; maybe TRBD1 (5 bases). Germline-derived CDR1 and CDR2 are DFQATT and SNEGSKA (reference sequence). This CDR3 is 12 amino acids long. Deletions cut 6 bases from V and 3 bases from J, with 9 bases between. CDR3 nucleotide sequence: TGCAGTGCCGGGACGCTCAATCAGCCCCAGCATTTT. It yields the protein CSAGTLNQPQHF.

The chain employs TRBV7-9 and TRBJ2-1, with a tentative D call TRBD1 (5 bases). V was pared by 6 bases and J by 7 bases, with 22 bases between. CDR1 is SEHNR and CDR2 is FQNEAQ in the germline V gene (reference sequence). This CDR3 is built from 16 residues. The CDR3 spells CASRGRRPQEGNEQFF. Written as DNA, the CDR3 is TGTGCCAGCAGGGGGCGACGGCCCCAGGAAGGGAATGAGCAGTTCTTC.

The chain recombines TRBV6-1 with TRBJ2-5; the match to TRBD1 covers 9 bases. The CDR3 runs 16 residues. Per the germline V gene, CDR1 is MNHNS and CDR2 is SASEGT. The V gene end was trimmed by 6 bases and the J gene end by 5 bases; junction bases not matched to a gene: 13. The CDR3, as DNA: TGTGCCAGCAGACGAGGACAGGGGTGGGGAGGGGAGACCCAGTACTTC. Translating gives CASRRGQGWGGETQYF.

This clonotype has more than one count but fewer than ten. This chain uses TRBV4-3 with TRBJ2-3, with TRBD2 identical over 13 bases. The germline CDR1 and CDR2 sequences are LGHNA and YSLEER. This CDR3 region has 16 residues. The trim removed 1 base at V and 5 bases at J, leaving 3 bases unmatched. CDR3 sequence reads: CASSQGLAGGGDTQYF. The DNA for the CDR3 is TGCGCCAGCAGCCAAGGACTAGCGGGAGGTGGAGATACGCAGTATTTT.

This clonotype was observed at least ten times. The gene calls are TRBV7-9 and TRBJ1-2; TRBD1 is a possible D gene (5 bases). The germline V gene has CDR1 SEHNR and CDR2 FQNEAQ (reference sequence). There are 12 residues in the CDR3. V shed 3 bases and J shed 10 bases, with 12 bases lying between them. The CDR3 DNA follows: TGTGCCAGCAGCTTTGGGGCGGGGGACTACACCTTC. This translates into CASSFGAGDYTF.

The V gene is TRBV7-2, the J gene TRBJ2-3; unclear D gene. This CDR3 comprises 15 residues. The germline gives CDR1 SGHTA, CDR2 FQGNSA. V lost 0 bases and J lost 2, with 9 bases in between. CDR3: CASSLASINTDTQYF. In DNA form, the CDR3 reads TGTGCCAGCAGCTTAGCGAGCATAAACACAGATACGCAGTATTTT.

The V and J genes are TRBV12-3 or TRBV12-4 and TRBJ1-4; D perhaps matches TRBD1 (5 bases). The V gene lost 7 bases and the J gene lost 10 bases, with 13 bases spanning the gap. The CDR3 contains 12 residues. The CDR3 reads CASTLMGGKLFF. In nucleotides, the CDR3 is TGTGCCAGCACCTTAATGGGGGGAAAACTGTTTTTT.

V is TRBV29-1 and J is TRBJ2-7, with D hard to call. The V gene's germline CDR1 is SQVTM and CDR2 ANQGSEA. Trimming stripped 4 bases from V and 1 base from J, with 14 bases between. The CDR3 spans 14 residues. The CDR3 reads CSVVSQVGSYEQYF. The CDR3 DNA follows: TGCAGCGTTGTTTCGCAGGTAGGATCCTACGAGCAGTACTTC.

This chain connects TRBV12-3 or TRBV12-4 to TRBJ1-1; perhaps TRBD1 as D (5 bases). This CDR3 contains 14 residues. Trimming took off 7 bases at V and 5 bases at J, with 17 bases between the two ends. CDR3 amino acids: CASTLGEIGTEAFF. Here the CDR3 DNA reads TGTGCCAGCACCCTAGGGGAGATTGGGACTGAAGCTTTCTTT.

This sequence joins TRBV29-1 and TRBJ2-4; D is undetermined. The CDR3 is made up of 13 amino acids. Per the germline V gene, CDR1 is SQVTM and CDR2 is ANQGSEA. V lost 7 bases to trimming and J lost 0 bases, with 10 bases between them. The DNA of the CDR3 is TGCAGCGGTTCCAATCTAGCCAAAAACATTCAGTACTTC. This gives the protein CSGSNLAKNIQYF.

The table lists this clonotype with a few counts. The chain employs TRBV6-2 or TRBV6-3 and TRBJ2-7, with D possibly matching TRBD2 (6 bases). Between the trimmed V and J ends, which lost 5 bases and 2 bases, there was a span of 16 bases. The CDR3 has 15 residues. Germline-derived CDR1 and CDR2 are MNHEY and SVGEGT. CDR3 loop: CASSPFGGITYEQYF. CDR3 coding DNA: TGTGCCAGCAGTCCCTTCGGAGGGATAACCTACGAGCAGTACTTC.

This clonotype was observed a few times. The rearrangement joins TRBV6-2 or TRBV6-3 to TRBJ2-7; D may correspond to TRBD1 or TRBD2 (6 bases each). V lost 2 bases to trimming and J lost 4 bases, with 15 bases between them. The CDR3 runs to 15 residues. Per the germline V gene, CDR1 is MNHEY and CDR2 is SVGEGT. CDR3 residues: CASSYPPGGHYEQYF. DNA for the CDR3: TGTGCCAGCAGTTACCCCCCCGGGGGCCATTACGAGCAGTACTTC.

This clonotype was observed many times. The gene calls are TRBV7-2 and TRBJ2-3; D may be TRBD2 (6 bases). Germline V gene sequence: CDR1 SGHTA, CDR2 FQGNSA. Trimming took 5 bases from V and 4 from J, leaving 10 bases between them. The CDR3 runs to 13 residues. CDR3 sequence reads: CASSLRLADTQYF. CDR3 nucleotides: TGTGCCAGCAGCCTGCGACTAGCAGATACGCAGTATTTT.

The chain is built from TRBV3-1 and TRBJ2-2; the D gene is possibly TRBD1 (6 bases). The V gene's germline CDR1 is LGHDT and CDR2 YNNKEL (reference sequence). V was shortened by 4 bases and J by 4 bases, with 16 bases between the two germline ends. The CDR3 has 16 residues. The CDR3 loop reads CASSPQGLQGTGELFF. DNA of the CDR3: TGTGCCAGCAGCCCACAGGGTCTCCAGGGCACCGGGGAGCTGTTTTTT.

Here the CDR3 reads CASSQSRARAYGYTF. DNA for the CDR3: TGTGCCAGCAGCCAAAGCAGGGCTCGGGCCTATGGCTACACCTTC. The chain links TRBV4-2 to TRBJ1-2; D may be TRBD1 (5 bases). The germline gives CDR1 LGHNA, CDR2 YNFKEQ. Between the trimmed V and J ends, which lost 2 bases and 4 bases, there was a span of 14 bases. The CDR3 loop spans 15 amino acids.

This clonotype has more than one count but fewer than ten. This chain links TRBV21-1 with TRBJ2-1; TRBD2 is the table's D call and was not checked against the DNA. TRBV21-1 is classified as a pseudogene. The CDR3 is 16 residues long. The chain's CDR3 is CASSKGLAGHTNEQFF. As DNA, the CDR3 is TGTGCCAGCAGCAAAGGACTAGCGGGTCACACCAATGAGCAGTTCTTC.

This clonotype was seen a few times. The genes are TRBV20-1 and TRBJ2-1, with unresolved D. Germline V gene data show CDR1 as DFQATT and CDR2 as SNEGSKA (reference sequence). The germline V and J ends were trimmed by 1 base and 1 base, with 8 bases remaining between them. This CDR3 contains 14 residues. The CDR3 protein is CSARVPESYNEQFF. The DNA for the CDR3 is TGCAGTGCTAGAGTTCCGGAATCCTACAATGAGCAGTTCTTC.

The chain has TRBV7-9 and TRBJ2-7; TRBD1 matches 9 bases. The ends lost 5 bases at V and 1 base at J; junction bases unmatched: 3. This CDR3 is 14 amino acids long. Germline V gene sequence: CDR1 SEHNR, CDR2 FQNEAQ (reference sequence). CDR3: CASSKGQGSYEQYF. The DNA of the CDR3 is TGTGCCAGCAGCAAGGGACAGGGATCCTACGAGCAGTACTTC.

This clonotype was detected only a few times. The CDR3 reads CSASNAFHRESLSYEQYF. DNA for the CDR3: TGCAGTGCTAGCAACGCCTTCCACCGGGAGAGCCTCTCCTACGAGCAGTACTTC. The chain has TRBV20-1 and TRBJ2-7; a possible D gene is TRBD2 (6 bases). This CDR3 comprises 18 residues. Germline values: CDR1 DFQATT, CDR2 SNEGSKA (reference sequence). Trimming took off 3 bases at V and 0 bases at J, with 24 bases between the two ends.